The 21 T cell receptor beta chains below all came from one sample that was sequenced in a study of early T cells in non-severe SARS-CoV-2 infection. Using its own MiXCR run on the 5' RACE reads, TCRdb lists one record per CDR3 protein. This table holds 80,000 to 95,000 distinct CDR3 sequences, 16% found once. The sequencing used whole blood, collected at baseline. The receptor source for this set is an adult who was a healthcare worker with PCR-confirmed SARS-CoV-2 infection or an uninfected control (not recorded which).

In this sample, this clonotype turned up a few times. J is TRBJ2-2 and V is TRBV6-2 or TRBV6-3; D ambiguous. Germline values: CDR1 MNHEY, CDR2 SVGEGT. The V end lost 6 bases, the J end lost 7 bases, and 12 bases lay between the germline ends. CDR3 length: 13 amino acids. CDR3 region: CASSYIVGGELFF. CDR3 in DNA: TGTGCCAGCAGCTATATAGTAGGCGGGGAGCTGTTTTTT.

The rearrangement links TRBV28 to TRBJ1-2, with D unclear. CDR1 is MDHEN, CDR2 SYDVKM, per germline. Trimming left V 6 bases short and J 5 bases short, with 16 bases between. CDR3 length equals 14 residues. The CDR3 spells CASRSPAQAYGYTF. The CDR3 DNA reads TGTGCCAGCAGGTCCCCGGCCCAAGCTTATGGCTACACCTTC.

This chain uses TRBV6-4 with TRBJ2-1; 9 bases are a match to TRBD1. Per the germline V gene, CDR1 is MRHNA and CDR2 is SNTAGT. The CDR3 has 13 residues. V shed 3 bases and J 15 bases; nucleotides not matched to a gene: 9. The CDR3 loop is CASSDTADRGRFF. CDR3 coding DNA: TGTGCCAGCAGTGATACGGCGGACAGGGGCCGGTTCTTC.

This clonotype came up a few times. The gene calls are TRBV27 and TRBJ1-6, with a tentative D call TRBD1 (6 bases). V was trimmed by 2 bases and J by 11 bases, leaving 13 bases between them. Germline lookup yields CDR1 MNHEY and CDR2 SMNVEV (reference sequence). The CDR3 consists of 14 residues. CDR3 in DNA: TGTGCCAGCAGTTTAGGAGGGGGAGCGACACCCCTCCACTTT. Protein: CASSLGGGATPLHF.

This clonotype was recorded at least ten times. This chain connects TRBV5-1 to TRBJ1-1, with a tentative D call TRBD1 (6 bases). The length of the CDR3 is 14 residues. Germline values: CDR1 SGHRS, CDR2 YFSETQ. With 4 bases removed from V and 5 bases from J, the gap between germline ends came to 15 bases. The CDR3: CASSLQGRGTEAFF. CDR3 DNA: TGCGCCAGCAGCCTACAGGGTCGAGGAACTGAAGCTTTCTTT.

The chain combines TRBV11-2 with TRBJ1-1, with no clear D. Germline CDR1 SGHAT, CDR2 FQNNGV. This CDR3 spans 16 amino acids. With 6 bases removed from V and 4 bases from J, the gap between germline ends came to 21 bases. CDR3 protein: CASRDVFGPVGTEAFF. For the CDR3, the DNA is TGTGCCAGCAGAGACGTTTTCGGCCCTGTTGGCACTGAAGCTTTCTTT.

This chain connects TRBV29-1 to TRBJ1-1; no definite D call. The CDR3 totals 12 residues. The germline V gene has CDR1 SQVTM and CDR2 ANQGSEA. V was cut by 7 bases and J by 6 bases, with 15 bases left in between. CDR3 DNA sequence: TGCAGCGCCAACCGGGTTTCATCTGAAGCTTTCTTT. Translated: CSANRVSSEAFF.

There are a few counts of this clonotype. V is TRBV5-1 and J is TRBJ2-7, with 7 nucleotides matching TRBD1. Germline CDR1 is SGHRS and CDR2 is YFSETQ. This CDR3 spans 15 amino acids. The V and J ends lost 4 bases and 2 bases, in that order; junction bases with no gene match: 9. DNA for the CDR3: TGCGCCAGCAGCCGAGACAGGGCCGCTACCTACGAGCAGTACTTC. Residues: CASSRDRAATYEQYF. Full variable domain (rest looked up from reference TRBV5-1 and TRBJ2-7): KAGVTQTPRYLIKTRGQQVTLSCSPISGHRSVSWYQQTPGQGLQFLFEYFSETQRNKGNFPGRFSGRQFSNSRSEMNVSTLELGDSALYLCASSRDRAATYEQYFGPGTRLTVT.

This clonotype was counted a single time. The V call is TRBV3-2, the J call TRBJ1-1; TRBD1, the table's D call, lacks a check against the DNA. TRBV3-2 is listed as a pseudogene. The CDR3 has 13 residues. For the CDR3, the DNA is TGTGCCAGCAGCCAGGGGCCGGGCACTGAAGCTTTCTTT. Protein sequence: CASSQGPGTEAFF.

This clonotype occurred many times. This chain joins TRBV25-1 and TRBJ2-2; the D call may be TRBD1 or TRBD2 (6 bases each). Germline CDR1 and CDR2: MGHDK and SYGVNS. The CDR3 totals 13 residues. V was clipped by 5 bases and J by 3 bases, with 7 bases between them. The DNA of the CDR3 is TGTGCCAGCAGTAGGGGGGACACCGGGGAGCTGTTTTTT. Amino acids: CASSRGDTGELFF.

This clonotype was counted only a few times. J is TRBJ2-5 and V is TRBV29-1; D is perhaps TRBD1 (5 bases). The CDR3 has 13 amino acids. The V and J ends lost 7 bases and 2 bases respectively, with 14 bases between them. Per the germline V gene, CDR1 is SQVTM and CDR2 is ANQGSEA. The CDR3 DNA reads TGCAGCGCCGACACGGACATTCAAGAGACCCAGTACTTC. This sequence encodes CSADTDIQETQYF.

This clonotype was detected ten times or more. The J gene is TRBJ1-1, the V gene TRBV20-1, with TRBD1 matching over 8 bases. The junction had 2 bases not matched to a gene; V was cut back by 5 bases and J by 0 bases. The CDR3 contains 13 residues. Germline V gene data show CDR1 as DFQATT and CDR2 as SNEGSKA (reference sequence). The CDR3 region is CSAPGQVNTEAFF. CDR3 DNA: TGCAGTGCTCCGGGACAGGTGAACACTGAAGCTTTCTTT.

This clonotype was seen many times. The chain has TRBV20-1 and TRBJ1-1, with a weak D call TRBD1 (5 bases). The CDR3 covers 13 residues. Germline V gene sequence: CDR1 DFQATT, CDR2 SNEGSKA (reference sequence). V dropped 6 bases and J dropped 3 bases, with 14 bases sitting between them. CDR3 residues: CSARTGAHTEAFF. CDR3 DNA: TGCAGTGCCAGGACCGGGGCGCACACTGAAGCTTTCTTT.

This clonotype was picked up a small number of times. The rearrangement links TRBV2 to TRBJ1-1; D unresolved. The germline gives CDR1 SNHLY, CDR2 FYNNEI. This CDR3 has 13 residues. The V gene lost 6 bases and the J gene lost 2 bases, with 10 bases spanning the gap. The CDR3 DNA reads TGTGCCAGCAGAGCCGAGTTTAACACTGAAGCTTTCTTT. Translation gives CASRAEFNTEAFF.

V and J are TRBV6-2 or TRBV6-3 and TRBJ2-1; D unresolved. The CDR3 covers 17 residues. Germline V CDR1 and CDR2: MNHEY, SVGEGT. With 5 bases removed from V and 7 bases from J, the gap between germline ends came to 24 bases. The DNA of the CDR3 is TGTGCCAGCAGTCCGATTTTAGGTATTTCGTTTTTGAATGAGCAGTTCTTC. Protein sequence: CASSPILGISFLNEQFF.

The chain couples TRBV19 to TRBJ1-6; weak D call: TRBD1 (6 bases). The V and J ends lost 7 bases and 7 bases respectively, with 11 bases between them. The germline V gene encodes CDR1 LNHDA and CDR2 SQIVND (reference sequence). The CDR3 sequence is 13 residues long. CDR3 sequence: CASKGTRNSPLHF. Here the CDR3 DNA reads TGTGCCAGTAAGGGGACACGGAATTCACCCCTCCACTTT.

This chain connects TRBV12-3 or TRBV12-4 to TRBJ2-7; D ambiguous. The CDR3 totals 11 residues. Trimming left V 7 bases short and J 5 bases short, with 9 bases between. The CDR3 sequence: CASKRADEQYF. The CDR3 bases are TGTGCCAGCAAAAGGGCGGACGAGCAGTACTTC.

This clonotype has more than one count but fewer than ten. V usage is TRBV10-3 and J usage is TRBJ1-2; D ambiguous. Germline V gene data show CDR1 as ENHRY and CDR2 as SYGVKD. With 5 bases removed from V and 4 bases from J, the gap between germline ends came to 8 bases. The CDR3 runs to 12 residues. The CDR3 nucleotides read TGTGCCATCAGTAAACAGCTCTATGGCTACACCTTC. This codes for CAISKQLYGYTF.

CDR3 DNA: TGTGCCAGCAGTCCGGACCTAGGGGGCACCGGGGAGCTGTTTTTT. It is translated as CASSPDLGGTGELFF. This rearrangement joins TRBV7-2 to TRBJ2-2; D may be TRBD1 (6 bases). The CDR3 totals 15 residues. V gave up 6 bases and J gave up 4 bases, with 15 bases separating them. Germline CDR1 is SGHTA and CDR2 is FQGNSA.

The rearrangement joins TRBV12-3 or TRBV12-4 to TRBJ1-1; D possibly corresponds to TRBD1 (6 bases). CDR3 size: 12 residues. V was cut by 8 bases and J by 8 bases, with 15 bases left in between. CDR3 DNA sequence: TGTGCCAGCGGGGGAGGGACATGGGAAGCTTTCTTT. The encoded protein is CASGGGTWEAFF.

For the CDR3, the DNA is TGCGCCAGCAGCGCTTGGCACTCGTCCGATACGCAGTATTTT. Protein sequence: CASSAWHSSDTQYF. The J gene is TRBJ2-3, the V gene TRBV5-1; D unresolved. Germline-derived CDR1 and CDR2 are SGHRS and YFSETQ. The CDR3 covers 14 residues. The germline V and J ends were trimmed by 4 bases and 6 bases, with 15 bases remaining between them.